These 17 T cell receptor beta chains originate from one sample sequenced in a study of blood T cell repertoires in COVID-19. Data came from immunoSEQ multiplex PCR; TCRdb stores just in-frame clones and leaves some out. The table includes roughly 150,000 clones, over 70% detected once. What was sequenced was peripheral blood. The receptors were gathered from a man older than 75 with acute or convalescent COVID-19.

The chain uses TRBV24-1 and TRBJ2-1; TRBD1 matches 9 bases. The CDR3 runs 14 residues. V gave up 6 bases and J gave up 6 bases; unmatched junction bases: 5. CDR1 and CDR2 (germline): KGHDR, SFDVKD. For the CDR3, the DNA is TGTGCCACCAGTACCGGGACAGGGTTCAATGAGCAGTTCTTC. Protein: CATSTGTGFNEQFF.

V usage is TRBV5-1 and J usage is TRBJ2-1, with 9 nucleotides matching TRBD2. V lost 1 base, J lost 5 bases, and 7 bases stayed unmatched. The CDR3 has 16 amino acids. The germline gives CDR1 SGHRS, CDR2 YFSETQ. The CDR3 spells CASSLQGVAGDNEQFF. Here the CDR3 DNA reads TGCGCCAGCAGCTTGCAAGGAGTAGCGGGAGACAATGAGCAGTTCTTC.

The CDR3 protein is CASSEAQGNTEAFF. The CDR3 DNA sequence: TGTGCCAGCAGTGAAGCCCAGGGGAACACTGAAGCTTTCTTT. The V call is TRBV6-1, the J call TRBJ1-1, with D tentatively TRBD1 (5 bases). The length of the CDR3 is 14 residues. Germline lookup yields CDR1 MNHNS and CDR2 SASEGT. Trimming left V 0 bases short and J 1 base short, with 6 bases between.

The chain couples TRBV19 to TRBJ2-5; TRBD1 is a possible D gene (6 bases). Germline V lookup: CDR1 LNHDA, CDR2 SQIVND (reference sequence). Trimming took 7 bases from V and 5 from J, leaving 20 bases between them. The CDR3 is 15 amino acids. CDR3 nucleotides: TGTGCCAGTAATACGGGACAAGGGCTAGGTGAGACCCAGTACTTC. Translation gives CASNTGQGLGETQYF. The complete variable domain, with remaining parts taken from reference TRBV19 and TRBJ2-5, reads DGGITQSPKYLFRKEGQNVTLSCEQNLNHDAMYWYRQDPGQGLRLIYYSQIVNDFQKGDIAEGYSVSREKKESFPLTVTSAQKNPTAFYLCASNTGQGLGETQYFGPGTRLLVL.

CDR3 nucleotides: TGTGCCAGCCACGGGGGGGGCGGGCAAGAAAAACTGTTTTTT. This codes for CASHGGGGQEKLFF. The chain combines TRBV6-6 with TRBJ1-4, with D possibly being TRBD1 (6 bases). V was clipped by 8 bases and J by 8 bases, with 18 bases between them. Germline CDR1 reads MNHNY; CDR2 reads SVGAGI (reference sequence). CDR3 length: 14 amino acids.

The chain couples TRBV5-1 to TRBJ2-1; the match to TRBD2 covers 11 bases. CDR3 length equals 16 residues. Losses at the gene ends were 0 bases for V and 9 bases for J; bases not matched to a gene: 8. From germline, CDR1 is SGHRS and CDR2 YFSETQ. CDR3 loop: CASSLVTSGTKLEQFF. CDR3 in DNA: TGCGCCAGCAGCTTGGTGACTAGCGGGACTAAACTTGAGCAGTTCTTC.

This rearrangement joins TRBV25-1 to TRBJ2-1; D is possibly TRBD1 (5 bases). Germline V gene data show CDR1 as MGHDK and CDR2 as SYGVNS. Trimming left V 7 bases short and J 3 bases short, with 10 bases between. The CDR3 contains 13 residues. Written as DNA, the CDR3 is TGTGCCAGCAACCCAGGGATCTACAATGAGCAGTTCTTC. Translating gives CASNPGIYNEQFF.

This chain connects TRBV6-1 to TRBJ1-3; no firm D call. This CDR3 comprises 17 residues. Germline lookup yields CDR1 MNHNS and CDR2 SASEGT. V lost 0 bases, J lost 0 bases, and 12 bases lay in between. The CDR3 spells CASSEASQASSGNTIYF. In DNA, the CDR3 is TGTGCCAGCAGTGAAGCTAGTCAGGCTTCCTCTGGAAACACCATATATTTT.

The chain has TRBV7-9 and TRBJ2-3; possibly TRBD2 for D (6 bases). Trimming left V 5 bases short and J 2 bases short, with 17 bases between. The CDR3 sequence is 16 residues long. From germline, CDR1 is SEHNR and CDR2 FQNEAQ (reference sequence). The DNA of the CDR3 is TGTGCCAGCAGCCGTTTGGGGGAGGATGTCACAGATACGCAGTATTTT. This sequence encodes CASSRLGEDVTDTQYF. Looking up the rest from reference TRBV7-9 and TRBJ2-3 gives the full variable domain: DTGVSQNPRHKITKRGQNVTFRCDPISEHNRLYWYRQTLGQGPEFLTYFQNEAQLEKSRLLSDRFSAERPKGSFSTLEIQRTEQGDSAMYLCASSRLGEDVTDTQYFGPGTRLTVL.

This clone was detected only once. The V gene is TRBV4-1, the J gene TRBJ2-5; no firm D call. The CDR3 covers 11 residues. V shed 5 bases and J shed 7 bases, with 8 bases lying between them. Germline loops: CDR1 MGHRA, CDR2 YSYEKL. The CDR3 bases are TGCGCCAGCAGCTTTCTAGGGACCCAGTACTTC. This encodes CASSFLGTQYF.

The sample holds a few counts of this clone. The chain carries TRBV19 and TRBJ2-2; 7 bases line up with TRBD1. Germline CDR1 LNHDA, CDR2 SQIVND (reference sequence). The V and J ends lost 3 bases and 3 bases, in that order; junction bases with no gene match: 4. This CDR3 is built from 15 residues. The CDR3 DNA reads as TGTGCCAGTAGTATCGGGACAGAGTACACCGGGGAGCTGTTTTTT. It codes for CASSIGTEYTGELFF.

J is TRBJ1-6 and V is TRBV15; 7 nucleotides line up with TRBD1. CDR1 and CDR2 from the germline V gene are LNHNV and YYDKDF (reference sequence). The CDR3 runs to 20 residues. V was pared by 3 bases and J by 0 bases, with 14 bases of the junction left unmatched. The CDR3 here is CATSSATGWDSYSYNSPLHF. The CDR3 coding sequence is TGTGCCACCAGCAGTGCGACAGGATGGGACAGTTACTCCTATAATTCACCCCTCCACTTT. Full variable domain (outside the CDR3, taken from reference TRBV15 and TRBJ1-6): DAMVIQNPRYQVTQFGKPVTLSCSQTLNHNVMYWYQQKSSQAPKLLFHYYDKDFNNEADTPDNFQSRRPNTSFCFLDIRSPGLGDTAMYLCATSSATGWDSYSYNSPLHFGNGTRLTVT.

This chain links TRBV7-9 with TRBJ2-1; 9 bases are a match to TRBD1. V shed 4 bases and J 8 bases; nucleotides not matched to a gene: 9. From germline, CDR1 is SEHNR and CDR2 FQNEAQ (reference sequence). CDR3 length: 15 residues. CDR3 sequence: CASSSPDRGDDEQFF. CDR3 nucleotides: TGTGCCAGCAGCTCACCGGACAGGGGTGACGATGAGCAGTTCTTC.

This sequence joins TRBV28 and TRBJ1-3; the D gene is possibly TRBD1 (6 bases). This CDR3 has 13 amino acids. Germline CDR1 is MDHEN and CDR2 is SYDVKM. The V gene lost 5 bases and the J gene lost 8 bases, with 13 bases spanning the gap. CDR3 bases: TGTGCCAGCAGTGACCAGGGGATACACACCATATATTTT. This sequence encodes CASSDQGIHTIYF.

The chain joins TRBV2 to TRBJ2-5; D unclear. CDR3 length: 13 residues. Germline V gives CDR1 SNHLY, CDR2 FYNNEI. Trimming left V 4 bases short and J 0 bases short, with 6 bases between. CDR3 loop: CASSGAYQETQYF. The CDR3 region has the DNA TGTGCCAGCAGTGGTGCGTACCAAGAGACCCAGTACTTC.

The chain carries TRBV2 and TRBJ2-1, with TRBD1 matching over 9 bases. The germline gives CDR1 SNHLY, CDR2 FYNNEI. The CDR3 is 12 residues long. V trimming: 6 bases; J trimming: 9 bases; junction bases outside the gene matches: 3. Here the CDR3 DNA reads TGTGCCAGCAGGACAGGGGGTCGTGAGCAGTTCTTC. Amino acids: CASRTGGREQFF.

The chain uses TRBV24-1 and TRBJ1-2, with D possibly being TRBD1 (6 bases). Germline CDR1 KGHDR, CDR2 SFDVKD. This CDR3 is 15 amino acids long. Trimming cost V 4 bases and J 1 base, with 12 bases left between them. CDR3 sequence (DNA): TGTGCCACCAGTGACGGGGACACCCTTAACTATGGCTACACCTTC. This sequence encodes CATSDGDTLNYGYTF.